Below, one T cell receptor (beta chain) is given with its context. The antigen is not known. This sample is part of a study of OX40 agonist ivuxolimab in advanced cancers. Study findings and constraints: Some patients who did not respond also had low normalized T-cell clonal expansion. Individuals who were partial responders at 0.1-3.0 mg/kg had clonal expansion that ranked among the lowest. Among T cells, CD8+ cells averaged more expanded clones than CD4+ cells.

The length of the CDR3 is 13 residues. The germline V gene encodes CDR1 MDHEN and CDR2 SYDVKM. Trimming cost V 4 bases and J 4 bases, with 10 bases left between them. The protocol was immunoSEQ multiplex PCR, while the TCRdb copy is restricted to in-frame clones and leaves out a portion. The sample includes fewer than 35,000 clones, about four fifths of them seen just once. This sample comprised CD4+ or CD8+ T cells sorted from blood, obtained in a trial of the OX40 agonist ivuxolimab. The chain carries TRBV28 and TRBJ1-1, with a possible D match to TRBD1 (6 bases). The clonotype was recovered from an adult with an advanced solid tumor such as melanoma, head and neck, liver or kidney cancer. The CDR3 DNA reads TGTGCCAGCAGTTACAGGGTGGCCACTGAAGCTTTCTTT. It specifies CASSYRVATEAFF. Variable domain in full (rest from reference TRBV28 and TRBJ1-1): DVKVTQSSRYLVKRTGEKVFLECVQDMDHENMFWYRQDPGLGLRLIYFSYDVKMKEKGDIPEGYSVSREKKERFSLILESASTNQTSMYLCASSYRVATEAFFGQGTRLTVV.